This entry lists 10 T cell receptor beta chains sequenced from one sample in a study of blood T cell repertoires in COVID-19. Clones were sequenced by immunoSEQ multiplex PCR, and TCRdb holds only the in-frame ones, with some missing. The data show about 490,000 clones, 80% to 90% seen once. The source material was peripheral blood. These receptors came from a human donor in a cohort sampled during active COVID-19.

J is TRBJ1-6 and V is TRBV7-9; 8 bases are shared with TRBD1. There are 12 residues in the CDR3. Per germline, CDR1 SEHNR and CDR2 FQNEAQ (reference sequence). With V trimmed by 11 bases and J by 7 bases, 4 bases remained unmatched. CDR3 bases: TGTGCCGGCCAGGGGGCAAATTCACCCCTCCACTTT. It translates to CAGQGANSPLHF.

V and J are TRBV6-1 and TRBJ1-2, with TRBD1 matching over 8 bases. Germline V gene lookup returns CDR1 MNHNS and CDR2 SASEGT. The CDR3 loop spans 15 amino acids. The trim removed 3 bases at V and 0 bases at J, leaving 3 bases unmatched. CDR3 sequence (DNA): TGTGCCAGCAGTGACAGGGGGCGAACTAACTATGGCTACACCTTC. Translation: CASSDRGRTNYGYTF.

The chain recombines TRBV6-6 with TRBJ2-1, with TRBD1 matching over 7 bases. This CDR3 comprises 16 residues. V was clipped by 6 bases and J by 10 bases; unmatched bases: 18. Germline values: CDR1 MNHNY, CDR2 SVGAGI (reference sequence). CDR3 in amino acids: CASRYGIRDSPEEQFF. The CDR3, as DNA: TGTGCCAGCAGGTACGGGATCCGGGACAGCCCAGAAGAGCAGTTCTTC.

The rearrangement uses TRBV10-3 and TRBJ1-4; 9 nucleotides match TRBD1. V lost 2 bases, J lost 8 bases, and 0 bases stayed unmatched. Germline CDR1 is ENHRY and CDR2 is SYGVKD. The CDR3 extends over 13 amino acids. The CDR3 here is CAISEDRGEKLFF. CDR3 in DNA: TGTGCCATCAGTGAGGACAGGGGGGAAAAACTGTTTTTT.

The chain joins TRBV28 to TRBJ1-5; D ambiguous. This CDR3 comprises 13 residues. Trimming left V 8 bases short and J 0 bases short, with 8 bases between. Germline CDR1 reads MDHEN; CDR2 reads SYDVKM. The CDR3 DNA is TGTGCCAGCGCCCAGGCTAGCAATCAGCCCCAGCATTTT. Its translation: CASAQASNQPQHF.

This chain links TRBV7-9 with TRBJ2-7, with TRBD1 identical over 10 bases. After removal of 5 bases from V and 5 bases from J, the junction contained 9 bases not matched to a gene. Per germline, CDR1 SEHNR and CDR2 FQNEAQ (reference sequence). This CDR3 region has 15 residues. Written as DNA, the CDR3 is TGTGCCAGCAGCAACGCCGGGACAGGGGCCAACGAGCAGTACTTC. Translated, it gives CASSNAGTGANEQYF.

The rearrangement joins TRBV6-6 to TRBJ2-1, with 12 bases lining up with TRBD2. Germline CDR1 is MNHNY and CDR2 is SVGAGI (reference sequence). CDR3 size: 20 residues. The V and J ends lost 5 bases and 3 bases, in that order; junction bases with no gene match: 17. DNA of the CDR3: TGTGCCAGCAGTCACATTGCTCCGGGACTAGCGGGTTCTTTCTACAATGAGCAGTTCTTC. This translates into CASSHIAPGLAGSFYNEQFF.

Only one count was recorded for this clone. The chain couples TRBV5-1 to TRBJ2-1; the match to TRBD2 covers 10 bases. The CDR3 loop spans 15 amino acids. Unmatched junction bases numbered 6, after V lost 2 bases and J lost 7 bases. Germline-derived CDR1 and CDR2 are SGHRS and YFSETQ. The CDR3 coding sequence is TGCGCCAGCAGCTTAGCGGGAGGGCCAGAAAATGAGCAGTTCTTC. This codes for CASSLAGGPENEQFF.

V usage is TRBV5-1 and J usage is TRBJ2-5; 7 bases map to TRBD2. With 4 bases clipped from V and 4 bases from J, the junction kept 7 bases outside the gene matches. CDR1 and CDR2 (germline): SGHRS, YFSETQ. The CDR3 loop spans 14 amino acids. DNA for the CDR3: TGCGCCAGCAGCACGGGACTAATTCGAGAGACCCAGTACTTC. Amino acids: CASSTGLIRETQYF.

This chain links TRBV3-1 (or the pseudogene TRBV3-2) with TRBJ2-7; 10 nucleotides line up with TRBD2. Germline CDR1 reads LGHDT; CDR2 reads YNNKEL (reference sequence). V trimming: 4 bases; J trimming: 6 bases; junction bases outside the gene matches: 18. CDR3 length: 18 residues. The CDR3 nucleotides are TGTGCCAGCAGCCGCCGCCTGCTAGCGGGAGATGCCTACTTCGAGCAGTACTTC. Translation gives CASSRRLLAGDAYFEQYF.